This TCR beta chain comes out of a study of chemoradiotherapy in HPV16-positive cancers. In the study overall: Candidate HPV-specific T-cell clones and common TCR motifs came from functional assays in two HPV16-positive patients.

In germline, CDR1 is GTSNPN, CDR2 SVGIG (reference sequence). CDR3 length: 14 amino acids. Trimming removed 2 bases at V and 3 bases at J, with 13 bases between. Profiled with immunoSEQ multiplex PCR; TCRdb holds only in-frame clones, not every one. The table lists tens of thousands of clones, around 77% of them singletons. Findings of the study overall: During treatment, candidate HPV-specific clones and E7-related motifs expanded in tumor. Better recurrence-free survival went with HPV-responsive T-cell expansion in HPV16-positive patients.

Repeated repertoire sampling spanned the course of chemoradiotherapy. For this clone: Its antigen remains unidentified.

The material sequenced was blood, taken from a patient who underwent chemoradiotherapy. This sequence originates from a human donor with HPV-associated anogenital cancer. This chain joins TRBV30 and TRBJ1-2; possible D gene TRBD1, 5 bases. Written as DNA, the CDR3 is TGTGCCTGGAGTAGCAGGGTGAACCACTATGGCTACACCTTC. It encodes CAWSSRVNHYGYTF.